The 2 T cell receptor beta chains below all came from one sample that was sequenced in a study of OX40 agonist ivuxolimab in advanced cancers. Here immunoSEQ multiplex PCR was the method, and the copy in TCRdb shows in-frame clones only, minus some. The sample has some 77,000 clones; approximately 85% are singletons. The source material was CD4+ or CD8+ T cells sorted from blood, sampled in a trial of the OX40 agonist ivuxolimab. These receptors were collected from an adult with an advanced solid tumor such as melanoma, head and neck, liver or kidney cancer.

This clone was recorded once. The chain recombines TRBV10-3 with TRBJ1-1; 8 bases match TRBD1. Germline trimming cut 2 bases from V and 3 bases from J; bases unmatched to any gene: 8. Germline V lookup: CDR1 ENHRY, CDR2 SYGVKD. This CDR3 is built from 16 residues. Written as DNA, the CDR3 is TGTGCCATCAGTGAGAGGGGGAACAGGGGGGACACTGAAGCTTTCTTT. It is translated as CAISERGNRGDTEAFF.

This clone has more than one count but fewer than ten. V gene TRBV10-1 combines with J gene TRBJ2-3, with D unclear. CDR1 is WNHNN, CDR2 SYGVQD, per germline (reference sequence). Between the trimmed V and J ends, which lost 6 bases and 6 bases, there was a span of 13 bases. The CDR3 is 13 amino acids. The CDR3 here is CASRKTLRDTQYF. CDR3 coding DNA: TGCGCCAGCAGGAAGACCCTACGGGATACGCAGTATTTT.